The 22 T cell receptor beta chains below all came from one sample that was sequenced in a study of human T cells and chemical hapten exposure. Time point in this sample: patch test 3, about 24 weeks after DPC sensitization. Stated treatment: therapeutic diphenylcyclopropenone sensitization with weekly scalp DPC. TCRdb fed the RACE reads into MiXCR, producing one record per CDR3 protein. The sample contains some 89,000 distinct CDR3 sequences, 27% of which appear only once. The sample consisted of whole blood, taken in connection with sensitization to the hapten diphenylcyclopropenone (DPC). All receptors come from a man aged 35-49 years with alopecia areata. Some clones in this sample may be carry-over from other donors' samples.

The J gene is TRBJ1-6, the V gene TRBV27; D not resolved. Between the trimmed V and J ends, which lost 3 bases and 9 bases, there was a span of 15 bases. Germline assignment: CDR1 MNHEY and CDR2 SMNVEV (reference sequence). The CDR3 is made up of 15 amino acids. CDR3 region: CASSFGSSSGSPLHF. The DNA for the CDR3 is TGTGCCAGCAGTTTCGGGTCTTCCAGCGGTTCACCCCTCCACTTT.

The chain couples TRBV4-3 to TRBJ2-3, with a tentative D call TRBD2 (6 bases). Per the germline V gene, CDR1 is LGHNA and CDR2 is YSLEER. This CDR3 comprises 16 residues. Trimming cost V 0 bases and J 0 bases, with 10 bases left between them. The CDR3 nucleotides read TGCGCCAGCAGCCAAGATCCCGCGGGAAGCACAGATACGCAGTATTTT. Amino acids: CASSQDPAGSTDTQYF.

The J gene is TRBJ2-1, the V gene TRBV7-2; 8 nucleotides align to TRBD2. The CDR3 is 15 amino acids. Germline CDR1 SGHTA, CDR2 FQGNSA. V gave up 7 bases and J gave up 5 bases; unmatched junction bases: 10. CDR3 DNA sequence: TGTGCCAGCACCGTTAGCGGGATGAGGAACAATGAGCAGTTCTTC. This translates into CASTVSGMRNNEQFF.

The CDR3 DNA reads TGTGCCAGCAGCTTGCGGTCGACGGAAGAGACCCAGTACTTC. This translates into CASSLRSTEETQYF. The genes are TRBV5-4 and TRBJ2-5; D gene ambiguous. Deletions cut 1 base from V and 3 bases from J, with 10 bases between. Germline V gene lookup returns CDR1 SGHNT and CDR2 YYREEE (reference sequence). This CDR3 spans 14 amino acids.

This clonotype was observed a few times. The chain employs TRBV7-9 and TRBJ2-7; D is unresolved. The CDR3 has 13 amino acids. Trimming removed 2 bases at V and 0 bases at J, with 5 bases between. Germline-derived CDR1 and CDR2 are SEHNR and FQNEAQ (reference sequence). The CDR3 DNA sequence: TGTGCCAGCAGCTTACAGAGCTCCTACGAGCAGTACTTC. Encoded protein: CASSLQSSYEQYF.

V gene TRBV6-5 combines with J gene TRBJ2-6; a possible D gene is TRBD2 (6 bases). Germline loops: CDR1 MNHEY, CDR2 SVGAGI. The CDR3 consists of 15 residues. V was cut by 4 bases and J by 5 bases, with 12 bases left in between. The CDR3 protein is CASSFLGGWANVLTF. DNA for the CDR3: TGTGCCAGCAGTTTTCTGGGAGGCTGGGCCAACGTCCTGACTTTC.

The chain employs TRBV2 and TRBJ2-7; TRBD2 matches 11 bases. Trimming took 5 bases from V and 4 from J; bases not matched to a gene: 4. Per the germline V gene, CDR1 is SNHLY and CDR2 is FYNNEI. The CDR3 runs to 14 residues. CDR3 DNA sequence: TGTGCCAGCAGTCCGACTAGCGGGATATACGAGCAGTACTTC. Amino acid sequence: CASSPTSGIYEQYF.

At least ten counts were recorded for this clonotype. The chain uses TRBV12-3 or TRBV12-4 and TRBJ2-3, with 7 bases lining up with TRBD1. The V and J ends lost 2 bases and 0 bases, in that order; junction bases with no gene match: 2. This CDR3 contains 15 residues. CDR3 DNA sequence: TGTGCCAGCAGTTTAAACAGGGGTAGCACAGATACGCAGTATTTT. Its translation is CASSLNRGSTDTQYF.

There are a few counts of this clonotype. This rearrangement joins TRBV7-3 to TRBJ1-6; D unclear. The CDR3 is 15 residues long. Per the germline V gene, CDR1 is SGHTA and CDR2 is FQGTGA. The V and J ends lost 3 bases and 6 bases respectively, with 12 bases between them. CDR3 amino acids: CASSFSGGLNSPLHF. CDR3 DNA: TGTGCCAGCAGCTTTTCTGGCGGGCTTAATTCACCCCTCCACTTT.

This clonotype was counted only a few times. V and J are TRBV28 and TRBJ1-1; no reliable D call. V shed 5 bases and J shed 5 bases, with 18 bases lying between them. The CDR3 runs to 15 residues. From germline, CDR1 is MDHEN and CDR2 SYDVKM. For the CDR3, the DNA is TGTGCCAGCAGTCCTGCCCGGAGCGGAGTGACTGAAGCTTTCTTT. Translation gives CASSPARSGVTEAFF.

The gene calls are TRBV6-1 and TRBJ2-3; TRBD1 aligns across 7 bases. CDR1 MNHNS and CDR2 SASEGT come from the germline V gene. This CDR3 spans 14 amino acids. V shed 8 bases and J 2 bases; nucleotides not matched to a gene: 7. The CDR3 sequence is CASDWTGPTDTQYF. The CDR3 nucleotides read TGTGCCAGCGATTGGACAGGACCCACAGATACGCAGTATTTT.

V is TRBV5-1 and J is TRBJ2-3, with 7 bases identical to TRBD2. CDR3 length: 16 amino acids. The germline CDR1 and CDR2 sequences are SGHRS and YFSETQ. Trimming at V came to 0 bases and at J to 4 bases, leaving 8 bases not matched to a gene. The CDR3 nucleotides read TGCGCCAGCAGCTTGGAACTAGCGCCTGACTCAGATACGCAGTATTTT. Translating it yields CASSLELAPDSDTQYF. The variable domain in full, with the rest retrieved from reference TRBV5-1 and TRBJ2-3, is KAGVTQTPRYLIKTRGQQVTLSCSPISGHRSVSWYQQTPGQGLQFLFEYFSETQRNKGNFPGRFSGRQFSNSRSEMNVSTLELGDSALYLCASSLELAPDSDTQYFGPGTRLTVL.

This clonotype has more than one count but fewer than ten. Compared with germline, one end of the junction differs, possibly owing to a read error. The J gene is TRBJ2-7, the V gene TRBV28; a weak D match, TRBD1 (6 bases). The CDR3 length is 14 residues. Looked up from germline, CDR1 is MDHEN and CDR2 is SYDVKM. The CDR3 loop is CASSLRIRTARLSF. CDR3 coding DNA: TGTGCCAGCAGTTTAAGAATCCGGACAGCCCGTTTATCCTTC.

In this sample, this clonotype turned up a few times. The rearrangement links TRBV20-1 to TRBJ2-2, with D possibly TRBD2 on 7 matching bases. The germline V gene encodes CDR1 DFQATT and CDR2 SNEGSKA (reference sequence). CDR3 length equals 14 residues. V was cut by 3 bases and J by 2 bases, with 10 bases left in between. CDR3 nucleotide sequence: TGCAGTGCTAGTAGGGGGGGAAACACCGGGGAGCTGTTTTTT. Amino acid sequence: CSASRGGNTGELFF.

This clonotype was counted ten times or more. The chain combines TRBV6-4 with TRBJ2-1, with D tentatively TRBD1 or TRBD2 (6 bases each). This CDR3 contains 13 residues. The germline V and J ends were trimmed by 2 bases and 5 bases, with 7 bases remaining between them. Germline lookup yields CDR1 MRHNA and CDR2 SNTAGT. The CDR3 loop is CASSDGGHNEQFF. The CDR3 DNA reads as TGTGCCAGCAGTGACGGGGGGCACAATGAGCAGTTCTTC.

The chain carries TRBV12-3 or TRBV12-4 and TRBJ2-7; 8 positions agree with TRBD2. J was trimmed by 2 bases and V by 2 bases; bases with no gene match: 2. The CDR3 is 14 residues long. CDR3 loop: CASSLTSGPYEQYF. CDR3 DNA: TGTGCCAGCAGTTTAACTAGCGGCCCCTACGAGCAGTACTTC.

In this sample, this clonotype turned up a few times. The chain couples TRBV9 to TRBJ2-1; unclear D gene. Trimming shortened V by 0 bases and J by 6 bases, and 13 bases separated the two germline ends. The CDR3 extends over 15 amino acids. Germline CDR1 is SGDLS and CDR2 is YYNGEE. CDR3 sequence: CASSVERAPLNEQFF. In DNA form, the CDR3 reads TGTGCCAGCAGCGTAGAACGGGCGCCCCTCAATGAGCAGTTCTTC.

This clonotype was observed a handful of times. This chain joins TRBV7-2 and TRBJ1-1; D gene unclear. V was shortened by 1 base and J by 1 base, with 10 bases between the two germline ends. Germline-derived CDR1 and CDR2 are SGHTA and FQGNSA. The CDR3 runs 15 residues. Here the CDR3 DNA reads TGTGCCAGCAGCTTAGTGGGCAGTAAGAACACTGAAGCTTTCTTT. This encodes CASSLVGSKNTEAFF.

The chain has TRBV7-8 and TRBJ2-7; TRBD1 or TRBD2 may be the D gene (5 bases each). CDR1 is SGHVS and CDR2 is FQNEAQ in the germline V gene. CDR3 size: 14 residues. Trimming took 5 bases from V and 0 from J, leaving 11 bases between them. The CDR3 DNA reads as TGTGCCAGCAGCCCGGGACGTAGCTCCTACGAGCAGTACTTC. Translation gives CASSPGRSSYEQYF.

The CDR3 reads CSARRGLMNTEAFF. In DNA, the CDR3 is TGCAGTGCCAGAAGAGGGTTAATGAACACTGAAGCTTTCTTT. The chain uses TRBV20-1 and TRBJ1-1, with D unresolved. CDR3 length: 14 residues. Germline V gives CDR1 DFQATT, CDR2 SNEGSKA (reference sequence). V shed 6 bases and J shed 0 bases, with 14 bases lying between them.

This clonotype was seen ten or more times. This chain joins TRBV10-2 and TRBJ2-7; possibly TRBD2 for D (5 bases). Deletions cut 6 bases from V and 3 bases from J, with 15 bases between. Germline CDR1 and CDR2: WSHSY and SAAADI. The CDR3 consists of 14 residues. CDR3 DNA: TGCGCCAGCAGGGAAGGAGGTAATCGCTACGAGCAGTACTTC. Translated, it gives CASREGGNRYEQYF.

The chain combines TRBV3-1 with TRBJ2-3; perhaps TRBD1 as D (6 bases). This CDR3 comprises 17 residues. Trimming took off 2 bases at V and 0 bases at J, with 15 bases between the two ends. Germline CDR1 and CDR2: LGHDT and YNNKEL (reference sequence). As DNA, the CDR3 is TGTGCCAGCAGCCAACGAACGGACAGTCTCAGCACAGATACGCAGTATTTT. This translates into CASSQRTDSLSTDTQYF.